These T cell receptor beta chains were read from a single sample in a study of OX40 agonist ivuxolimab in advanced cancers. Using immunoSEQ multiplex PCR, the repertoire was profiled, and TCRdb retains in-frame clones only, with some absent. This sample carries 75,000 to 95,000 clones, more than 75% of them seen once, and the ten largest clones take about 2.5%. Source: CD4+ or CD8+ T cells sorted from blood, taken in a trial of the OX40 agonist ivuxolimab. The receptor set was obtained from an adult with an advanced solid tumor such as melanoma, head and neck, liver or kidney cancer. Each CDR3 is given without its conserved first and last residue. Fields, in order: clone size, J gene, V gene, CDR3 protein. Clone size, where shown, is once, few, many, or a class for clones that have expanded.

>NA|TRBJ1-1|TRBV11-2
ASSLGKQNTEAF
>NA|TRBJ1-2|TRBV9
ASSARTGSRYGYT
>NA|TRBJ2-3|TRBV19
ASSIGGFTDTQY
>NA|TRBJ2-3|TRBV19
ASSNKDRAQADTQY
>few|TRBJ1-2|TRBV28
ASTLRSEYGYT
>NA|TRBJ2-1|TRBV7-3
ASSVGQYNEQF
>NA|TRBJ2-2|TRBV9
ASSGAGTGGSGELF
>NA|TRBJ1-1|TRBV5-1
ASSLEGNTEAF
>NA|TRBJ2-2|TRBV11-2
ASSPGLAGTGELF
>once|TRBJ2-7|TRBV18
ASSPTSRQGAEQY
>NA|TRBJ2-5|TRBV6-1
AVRAGGLETQY
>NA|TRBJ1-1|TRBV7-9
ASTDRNTEAF
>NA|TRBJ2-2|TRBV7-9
ASSLLTQGVRELF
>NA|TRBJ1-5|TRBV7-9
ASMGTGNQPQH
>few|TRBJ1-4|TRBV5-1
ASSFGTNEKLF
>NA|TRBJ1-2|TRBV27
ASSPGGVATGGYT
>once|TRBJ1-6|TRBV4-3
ASSRGPAENSPLH
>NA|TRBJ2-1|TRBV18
ASSLTGQVNNEQF
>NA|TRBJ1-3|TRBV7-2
ASSRGQVNRNTIY
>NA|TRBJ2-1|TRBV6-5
ASSANRDRGGQF
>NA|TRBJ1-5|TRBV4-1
ASSQAGWGGRDQPQH
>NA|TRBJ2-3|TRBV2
ASTPGEVDTQY
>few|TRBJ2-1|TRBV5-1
ASSASGTERSNEQF
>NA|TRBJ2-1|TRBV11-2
ASSTSRPGRDEQF
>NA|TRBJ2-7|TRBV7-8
ASSVKRGDYEQY
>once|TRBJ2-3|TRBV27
ASSLYASTDTQY
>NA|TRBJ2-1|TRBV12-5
ASGLVIEQF
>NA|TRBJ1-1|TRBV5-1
ASSRTGLNTEAF
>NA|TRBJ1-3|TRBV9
ASSVVAGGSGNTIY
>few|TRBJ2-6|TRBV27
ASSAGGRGANVLT
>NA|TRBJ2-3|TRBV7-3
ASSPRGGQGADTQY
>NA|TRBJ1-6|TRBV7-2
ASSLDRNSPLH
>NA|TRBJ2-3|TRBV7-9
ASSSSGQGTDTQY
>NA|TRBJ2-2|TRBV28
ASSLGQNTGELF
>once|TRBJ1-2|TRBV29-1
SVGTGRRSGYT
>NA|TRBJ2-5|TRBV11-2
ASSWDSEETQY
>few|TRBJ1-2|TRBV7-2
ASSLARRSSYGYT